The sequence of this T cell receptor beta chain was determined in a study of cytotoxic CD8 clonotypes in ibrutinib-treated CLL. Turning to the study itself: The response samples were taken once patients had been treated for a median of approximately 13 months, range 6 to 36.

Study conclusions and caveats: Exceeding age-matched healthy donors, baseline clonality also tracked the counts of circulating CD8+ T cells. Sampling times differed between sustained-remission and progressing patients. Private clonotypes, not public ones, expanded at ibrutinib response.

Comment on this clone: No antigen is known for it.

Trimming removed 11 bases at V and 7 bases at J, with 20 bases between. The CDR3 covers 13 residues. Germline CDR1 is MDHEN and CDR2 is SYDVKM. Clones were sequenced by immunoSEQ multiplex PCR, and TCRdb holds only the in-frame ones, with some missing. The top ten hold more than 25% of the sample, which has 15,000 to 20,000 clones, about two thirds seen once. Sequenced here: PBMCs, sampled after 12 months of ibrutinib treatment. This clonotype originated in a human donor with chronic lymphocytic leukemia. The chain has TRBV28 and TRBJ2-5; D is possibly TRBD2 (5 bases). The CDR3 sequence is CACRREGAPTQYF. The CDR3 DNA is TGTGCCTGCCGTCGGGAAGGAGCCCCGACCCAGTACTTC.